Listed below are T cell receptor beta chains from one sample, sequenced in a study of blood T cells in healthy people across ages. Each CDR3 protein is one row after TCRdb ran MiXCR on the 5' RACE reads. The data show around 1,900,000 distinct CDR3 sequences, 39% seen once. Sequenced: blood. The receptor set was obtained from a human donor in good health. Each CDR3 is given with its conserved first and last residue. A D gene is named only where the DNA matches it firmly. Some rows mark clone size as missing; the rest say once, few, many or name a class of expanded clone.

V	size	J	D	DNA	CDR3
TRBV7-2	few	TRBJ1-1	.	TGTGCCAGCAGCTTAGCCTCAGGTAGTACTGAAGCTTTCTTT	CASSLASGSTEAFF
TRBV9	.	TRBJ2-5	.	TGTGCCAGCAGCGTGGGTAGCGCACACATAGGGGGAGAGACCCAGTACTTC	CASSVGSAHIGGETQYF
TRBV14	.	TRBJ1-2	TRBD1	TGTGCCAGCAGCCAATTGACAGGGACTAACTATGGCTACACCTTC	CASSQLTGTNYGYTF
TRBV4-3	.	TRBJ1-2	.	TGCGTCAGCAGCCATGATACAGGGAGATTAGGCTATGGCTACACCTTC	CVSSHDTGRLGYGYTF
TRBV28	few	TRBJ1-1	.	TGTGCCAGCAGTTTATATTCTCTGAACACTGAAGCTTTCTTT	CASSLYSLNTEAFF
TRBV27	few	TRBJ2-7	TRBD1	TGTGCCAGCACCATGTCGGGGACAGGGGGAATCTACGAGCAGTACTTC	CASTMSGTGGIYEQYF
TRBV4-2	.	TRBJ1-1	.	TGTGCCAGCAGCCAAGATCCGGGACGAGAAGCTTTCTTT	CASSQDPGREAFF
TRBV28	few	TRBJ1-5	TRBD1	TGTGCCAGCAGTGGACAGGGGATGGTTATAAACAGGCAGCCCCAGCATTTT	CASSGQGMVINRQPQHF
TRBV9	.	TRBJ1-4	TRBD1	TGTGCCAGCAGCGTTACAGGGGGCGGTAATGAAAAACTGTTTTTT	CASSVTGGGNEKLFF
TRBV29-1	.	TRBJ2-5	.	TGCAGCGTCGACAGGCCGTCTCAAGAGACCCAGTACTTC	CSVDRPSQETQYF
TRBV6-5	few	TRBJ1-2	.	TGTGCCAGCAGTCCAAGGACACCATCGCGCAACTATGGCTACACCTTC	CASSPRTPSRNYGYTF
TRBV25-1	.	TRBJ2-1	.	TGTGCCAGCAGTGAAGAGGGATCCTTATACAATGAGCAGTTCTTC	CASSEEGSLYNEQFF
TRBV5-1	.	TRBJ2-7	.	TGCGCCAGCAGCCCCCTACAGGGCCGAGGGAGATACGAGCAGTACTTC	CASSPLQGRGRYEQYF
TRBV4-3	few	TRBJ2-1	.	TGCGCCAGCAGCCAGGACCAGACACCGACGGTCTACAATGAGCAGTTCTTC	CASSQDQTPTVYNEQFF
TRBV5-1	.	TRBJ2-5	TRBD1	TGCGCCAGCAGCTTGATGGGACAGGGACCAGAGACCCAGTACTTC	CASSLMGQGPETQYF
TRBV7-8	few	TRBJ2-7	.	TGTGCCAGCACTCCCATAGGGTCTCCTTACGAGCAGTACTTC	CASTPIGSPYEQYF
TRBV12-3/TRBV12-4	.	TRBJ1-1	.	TGTGCCAGCAGCCCACAGGCCCAGGTGAACACTGAAGCTTTCTTT	CASSPQAQVNTEAFF
TRBV6-2/TRBV6-3	.	TRBJ2-7	.	TGTGCCAGCAGTTATGGGTTATCAGGCACCCAGTACTTC	CASSYGLSGTQYF
TRBV7-2	.	TRBJ2-6	.	TGTGCCAGCAGCTTATTTCTCCTCAACGTCCTGACTTTC	CASSLFLLNVLTF
TRBV6-2/TRBV6-3	.	TRBJ2-1	.	TGTGCCAGCAGGGCGGGGTCCGTCAATGAGCAGTTCTTC	CASRAGSVNEQFF